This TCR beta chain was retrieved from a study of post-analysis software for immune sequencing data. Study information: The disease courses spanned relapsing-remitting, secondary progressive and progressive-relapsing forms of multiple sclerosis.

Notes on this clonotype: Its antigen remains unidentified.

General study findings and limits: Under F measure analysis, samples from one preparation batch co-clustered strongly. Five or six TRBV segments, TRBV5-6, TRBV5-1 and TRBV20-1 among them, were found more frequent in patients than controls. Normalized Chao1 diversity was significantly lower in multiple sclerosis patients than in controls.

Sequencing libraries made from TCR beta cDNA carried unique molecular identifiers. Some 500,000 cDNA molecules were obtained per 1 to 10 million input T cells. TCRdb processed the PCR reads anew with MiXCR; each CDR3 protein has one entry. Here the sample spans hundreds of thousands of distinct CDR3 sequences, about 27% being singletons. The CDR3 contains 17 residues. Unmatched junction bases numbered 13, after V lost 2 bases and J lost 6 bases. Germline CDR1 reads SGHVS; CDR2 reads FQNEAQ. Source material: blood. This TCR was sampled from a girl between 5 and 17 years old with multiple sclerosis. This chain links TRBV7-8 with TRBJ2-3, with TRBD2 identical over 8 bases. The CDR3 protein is CASSLLSQAGAMDTQYF. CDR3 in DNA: TGTGCCAGCAGCTTACTGAGCCAAGCGGGAGCCATGGATACGCAGTATTTT.